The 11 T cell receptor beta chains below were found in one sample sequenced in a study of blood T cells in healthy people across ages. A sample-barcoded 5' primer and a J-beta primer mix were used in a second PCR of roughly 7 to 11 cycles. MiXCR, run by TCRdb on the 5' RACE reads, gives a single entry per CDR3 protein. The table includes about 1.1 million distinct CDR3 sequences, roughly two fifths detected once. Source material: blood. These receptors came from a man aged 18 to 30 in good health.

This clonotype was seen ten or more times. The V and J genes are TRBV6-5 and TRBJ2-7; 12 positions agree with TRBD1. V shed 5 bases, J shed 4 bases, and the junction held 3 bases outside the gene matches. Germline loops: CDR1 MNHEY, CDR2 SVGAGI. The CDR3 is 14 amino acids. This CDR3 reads CASSRDRGQYEQYF. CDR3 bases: TGTGCCAGCAGTCGGGACAGGGGGCAGTACGAGCAGTACTTC.

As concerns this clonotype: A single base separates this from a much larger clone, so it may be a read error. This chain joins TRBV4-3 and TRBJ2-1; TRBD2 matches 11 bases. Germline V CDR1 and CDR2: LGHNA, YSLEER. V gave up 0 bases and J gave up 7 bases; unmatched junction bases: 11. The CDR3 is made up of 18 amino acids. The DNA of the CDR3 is TGCGCCAGCAGCCAAGAAGGGGCCCCGACTAGCGGGACAAATGAGCAGTTCTTC. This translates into CASSQEGAPTSGTNEQFF.

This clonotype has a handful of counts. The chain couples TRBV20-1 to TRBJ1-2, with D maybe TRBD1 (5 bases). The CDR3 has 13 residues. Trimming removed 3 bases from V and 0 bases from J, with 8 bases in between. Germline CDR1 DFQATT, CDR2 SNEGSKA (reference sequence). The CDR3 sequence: CSARTVANYGYTF. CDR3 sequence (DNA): TGCAGTGCTAGGACAGTCGCTAACTATGGCTACACCTTC.

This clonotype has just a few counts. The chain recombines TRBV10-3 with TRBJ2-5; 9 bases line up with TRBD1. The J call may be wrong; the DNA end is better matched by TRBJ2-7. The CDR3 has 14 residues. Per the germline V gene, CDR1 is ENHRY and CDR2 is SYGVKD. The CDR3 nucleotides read TGTGCCATCAGGACCGGGACAGGGCCCCCCGAGCAGTACTTC. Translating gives CAIRTGTGPPEQYF.

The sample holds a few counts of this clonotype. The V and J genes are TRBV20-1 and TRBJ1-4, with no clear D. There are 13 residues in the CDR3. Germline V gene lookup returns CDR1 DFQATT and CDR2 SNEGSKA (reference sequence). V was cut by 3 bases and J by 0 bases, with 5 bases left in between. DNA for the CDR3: TGCAGTGCTAGTCAGTCAACTAATGAAAAACTGTTTTTT. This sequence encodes CSASQSTNEKLFF.

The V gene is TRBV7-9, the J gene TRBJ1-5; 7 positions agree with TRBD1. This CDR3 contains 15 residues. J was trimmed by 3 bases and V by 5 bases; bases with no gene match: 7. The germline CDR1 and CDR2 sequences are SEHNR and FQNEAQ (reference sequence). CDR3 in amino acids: CASSISGQLNQPQHF. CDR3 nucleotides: TGTGCCAGCAGCATATCGGGACAGCTCAATCAGCCCCAGCATTTT. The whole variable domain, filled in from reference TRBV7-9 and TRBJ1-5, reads DTGVSQNPRHKITKRGQNVTFRCDPISEHNRLYWYRQTLGQGPEFLTYFQNEAQLEKSRLLSDRFSAERPKGSFSTLEIQRTEQGDSAMYLCASSISGQLNQPQHFGDGTRLSIL.

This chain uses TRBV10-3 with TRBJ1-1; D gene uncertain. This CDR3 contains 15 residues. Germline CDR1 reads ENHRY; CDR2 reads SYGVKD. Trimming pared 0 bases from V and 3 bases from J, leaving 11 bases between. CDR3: CAISESRVVDTEAFF. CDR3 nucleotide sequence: TGTGCCATCAGTGAGTCGAGGGTAGTGGACACTGAAGCTTTCTTT.

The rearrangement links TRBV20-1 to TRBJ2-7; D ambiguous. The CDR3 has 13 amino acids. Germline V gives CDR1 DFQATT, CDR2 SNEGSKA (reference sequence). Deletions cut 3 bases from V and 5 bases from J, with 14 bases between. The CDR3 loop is CSARLGISDEQYF. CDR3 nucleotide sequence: TGCAGTGCTAGGTTGGGCATATCGGACGAGCAGTACTTC.

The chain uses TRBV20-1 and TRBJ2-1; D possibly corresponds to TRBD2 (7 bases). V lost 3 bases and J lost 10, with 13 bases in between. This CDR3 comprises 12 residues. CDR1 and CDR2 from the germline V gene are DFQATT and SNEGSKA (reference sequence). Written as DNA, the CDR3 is TGCAGTGCTAGCGGGGGGCCTGTGGAGCAGTTCTTC. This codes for CSASGGPVEQFF.

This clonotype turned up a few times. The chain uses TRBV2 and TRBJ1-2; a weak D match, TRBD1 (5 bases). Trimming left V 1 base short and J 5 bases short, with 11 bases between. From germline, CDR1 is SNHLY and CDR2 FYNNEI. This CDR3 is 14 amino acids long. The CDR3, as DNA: TGTGCCAGCAGTGAAGGAGGAGGGGATTATGGCTACACCTTC. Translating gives CASSEGGGDYGYTF. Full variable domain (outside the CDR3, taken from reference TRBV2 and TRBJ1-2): EPEVTQTPSHQVTQMGQEVILRCVPISNHLYFYWYRQILGQKVEFLVSFYNNEISEKSEIFDDQFSVERPDGSNFTLKIRSTKLEDSAMYFCASSEGGGDYGYTFGSGTRLTVV.

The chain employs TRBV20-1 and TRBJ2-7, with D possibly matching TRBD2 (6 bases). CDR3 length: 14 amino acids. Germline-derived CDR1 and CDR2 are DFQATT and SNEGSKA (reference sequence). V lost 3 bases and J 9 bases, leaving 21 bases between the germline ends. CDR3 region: CSARPSRLDNWQYF. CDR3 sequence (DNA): TGCAGTGCTAGGCCCTCCCGACTAGATAACTGGCAGTACTTC.